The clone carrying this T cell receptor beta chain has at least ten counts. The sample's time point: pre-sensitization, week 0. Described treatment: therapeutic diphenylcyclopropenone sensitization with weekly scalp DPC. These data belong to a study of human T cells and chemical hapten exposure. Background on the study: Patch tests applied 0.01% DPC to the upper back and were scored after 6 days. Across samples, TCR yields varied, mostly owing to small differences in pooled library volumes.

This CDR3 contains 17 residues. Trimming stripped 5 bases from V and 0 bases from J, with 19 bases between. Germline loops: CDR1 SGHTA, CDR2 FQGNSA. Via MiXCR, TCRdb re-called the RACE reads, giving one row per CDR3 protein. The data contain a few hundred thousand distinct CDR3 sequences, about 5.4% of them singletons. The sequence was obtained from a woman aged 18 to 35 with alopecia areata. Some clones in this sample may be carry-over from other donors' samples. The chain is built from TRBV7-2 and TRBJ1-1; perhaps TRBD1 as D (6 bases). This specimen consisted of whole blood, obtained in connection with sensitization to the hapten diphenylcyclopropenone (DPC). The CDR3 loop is CASSVTGRVRMNTEAFF. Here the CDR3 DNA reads TGTGCCAGCAGCGTTACAGGGAGGGTACGGATGAACACTGAAGCTTTCTTT. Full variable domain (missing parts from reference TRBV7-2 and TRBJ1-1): GAGVSQSPSNKVTEKGKDVELRCDPISGHTALYWYRQSLGQGLEFLIYFQGNSAPDKSGLPSDRFSAERTGGSVSTLTIQRTQQEDSAVYLCASSVTGRVRMNTEAFFGQGTRLTVV.